Each of the 11 T cell receptor beta chains below was sequenced from the same sample in a study of OX40 agonist ivuxolimab in advanced cancers. The protocol was immunoSEQ multiplex PCR, while the TCRdb copy is restricted to in-frame clones and leaves out a portion. The sample lists about 63,000 clones, about 83% seen once, with about 0.63% in the top ten. Source: CD4+ or CD8+ T cells sorted from blood, taken in a trial of the OX40 agonist ivuxolimab. The receptor source for this set is an adult with an advanced solid tumor such as melanoma, head and neck, liver or kidney cancer.

This clone was observed at least ten times. V usage is TRBV18 and J usage is TRBJ2-1; 10 bases line up with TRBD2. The CDR3 totals 15 residues. Germline CDR1 and CDR2: KGHSH and LQKENI. The trim removed 3 bases at V and 8 bases at J, leaving 7 bases unmatched. The CDR3: CASSPGLAGAYEQFF. The CDR3 DNA follows: TGTGCCAGCTCACCCGGCCTAGCGGGAGCATATGAGCAGTTCTTC.

This chain uses TRBV6-5 with TRBJ1-1, with TRBD1 matching 7 bases. This CDR3 is built from 12 residues. The V and J ends lost 4 bases and 7 bases, in that order; junction bases with no gene match: 3. Looked up from germline, CDR1 is MNHEY and CDR2 is SVGAGI. This CDR3 is CASSSGTVEAFF. CDR3 in DNA: TGTGCCAGCAGTTCCGGGACAGTTGAAGCTTTCTTT.

The chain uses TRBV2 and TRBJ2-4, with D tentatively TRBD2 (5 bases). The V end lost 4 bases, the J end lost 3 bases, and 13 bases lay between the germline ends. CDR1 SNHLY and CDR2 FYNNEI come from the germline V gene. There are 15 residues in the CDR3. The CDR3 here is CASSATGAGKNIQYF. CDR3 in DNA: TGTGCCAGCAGTGCGACGGGTGCGGGCAAAAACATTCAGTACTTC. The complete variable domain, with remaining parts taken from reference TRBV2 and TRBJ2-4, reads EPEVTQTPSHQVTQMGQEVILRCVPISNHLYFYWYRQILGQKVEFLVSFYNNEISEKSEIFDDQFSVERPDGSNFTLKIRSTKLEDSAMYFCASSATGAGKNIQYFGAGTRLSVL.

The V and J genes are TRBV7-8 and TRBJ2-7; D is unresolved. The V end lost 2 bases, the J end lost 0 bases, and 11 bases lay between the germline ends. CDR1 and CDR2 (germline): SGHVS, FQNEAQ. This CDR3 is 15 amino acids long. CDR3 protein: CASSLYGGVSYEQYF. The CDR3 DNA follows: TGTGCCAGCAGCTTATACGGCGGCGTCTCCTACGAGCAGTACTTC.

The V and J genes are TRBV29-1 and TRBJ2-1; 10 positions match TRBD2. Germline V gives CDR1 SQVTM, CDR2 ANQGSEA. The length of the CDR3 is 15 residues. The V segment lost 3 bases and the J segment 5 bases; nucleotides outside the gene matches: 7. The CDR3: CSVDSLAGAHNEQFF. In DNA form, the CDR3 reads TGCAGCGTTGACTCCCTAGCGGGAGCCCACAATGAGCAGTTCTTC.

This chain joins TRBV5-4 and TRBJ2-1; D is uncertain. Germline V gives CDR1 SGHNT, CDR2 YYREEE (reference sequence). Deletions cut 0 bases from V and 4 bases from J, with 11 bases between. The CDR3 consists of 15 residues. For the CDR3, the DNA is TGTGCCAGCAGCTTGGACCCAGCACCGTACAATGAGCAGTTCTTC. Protein sequence: CASSLDPAPYNEQFF.

V usage is TRBV9 and J usage is TRBJ2-1, with TRBD2 matching over 7 bases. CDR3 length equals 17 residues. Trimming removed 0 bases from V and 6 bases from J; junction bases left unmatched: 12. Looked up from germline, CDR1 is SGDLS and CDR2 is YYNGEE. This CDR3 is CASSVAGGRGPVNEQFF. The CDR3 DNA is TGTGCCAGCAGCGTAGCTGGGGGGAGGGGTCCGGTCAATGAGCAGTTCTTC.

The chain carries TRBV19 and TRBJ2-2; tentative D call: TRBD2 (6 bases). Between the trimmed V and J ends, which lost 4 bases and 0 bases, there was a span of 12 bases. The V gene's germline CDR1 is LNHDA and CDR2 SQIVND (reference sequence). The CDR3 covers 16 residues. The CDR3 DNA sequence: TGTGCCAGTAGTAGGATCGGCGGGGCGAACACCGGGGAGCTGTTTTTT. Amino acid sequence: CASSRIGGANTGELFF. The full variable domain, rest sourced from reference TRBV19 and TRBJ2-2, is DGGITQSPKYLFRKEGQNVTLSCEQNLNHDAMYWYRQDPGQGLRLIYYSQIVNDFQKGDIAEGYSVSREKKESFPLTVTSAQKNPTAFYLCASSRIGGANTGELFFGEGSRLTVL.

V gene TRBV6-5 combines with J gene TRBJ2-7; possible D gene TRBD2, 5 bases. Between the trimmed V and J ends, which lost 5 bases and 0 bases, there was a span of 14 bases. Germline V gene sequence: CDR1 MNHEY, CDR2 SVGAGI. The CDR3 is 15 amino acids. The chain's CDR3 is CASSSGISYSYEQYF. The CDR3 bases are TGTGCCAGCAGTAGCGGAATAAGCTACTCCTACGAGCAGTACTTC.

The chain recombines TRBV10-3 with TRBJ2-1; 14 positions match TRBD2. From germline, CDR1 is ENHRY and CDR2 SYGVKD. J was trimmed by 4 bases and V by 10 bases; bases with no gene match: 6. The CDR3 contains 15 residues. In DNA, the CDR3 is TGTGCCACCTCTCGGACTAGCGGGAGGTACAATGAGCAGTTCTTC. Translated, it gives CATSRTSGRYNEQFF.

The genes are TRBV5-4 and TRBJ2-5; D not resolved. The CDR3 contains 14 residues. V was shortened by 9 bases and J by 2 bases, with 17 bases between the two germline ends. Germline-derived CDR1 and CDR2 are SGHNT and YYREEE (reference sequence). Written as DNA, the CDR3 is TGTGCCACGGCCCTCCGGGCCTCTCAAGAGACCCAGTACTTC. Translating gives CATALRASQETQYF.